This T cell receptor (beta chain) was identified in a study of blood T cell repertoires in COVID-19. Assay: immunoSEQ multiplex PCR; the TCRdb copy retains only in-frame clones and omits some. The data show roughly 150,000 clones, with approximately 80% seen just once and approximately 7.7% held by the top ten. Self-reported history from a screening survey and questionnaire set each donor's cohort. Two negative PCRs, clearance, or symptom resolution had been documented for recovered Cohort 3 donors. Germline CDR1 and CDR2: MGHRA and YSYEKL. V shed 5 bases and J 2 bases; nucleotides not matched to a gene: 12. CDR3 length equals 17 residues.

This chain uses TRBV4-1 with TRBJ2-3; 8 nucleotides match TRBD2. This TCR was recovered from a woman in her 50s who had recovered from COVID-19. The sample was PBMCs or T cells enriched from blood (not recorded which). CDR3 DNA sequence: TGCGCCAGCAGCGAAGTTCGTGGCGGGAGGACCACAGATACGCAGTATTTT. It specifies CASSEVRGGRTTDTQYF.